These T cell receptor beta chains were read from a single sample in a study of blood T cell repertoires in COVID-19. The protocol was immunoSEQ multiplex PCR, while the TCRdb copy is restricted to in-frame clones and leaves out a portion. The table lists 150,000 to 200,000 clones, around four fifths of them singletons, with 2.5% to 3% in the top ten. The sequenced sample consisted of peripheral blood. The receptors here all came from a woman over 75 with active or convalescent COVID-19. CDR3s include the opening cysteine and the closing phenylalanine or tryptophan. The D gene is left open where the match is weak. Size is stated for part of the rows, as once, few or many counts, or as a class when the clone is expanded.

d_call,j_call,v_call,clone_size,cdr3_aa,cdr3_nt
TRBD1,TRBJ1-5,TRBV7-8,.,CASSFRRGTGIHQPQHF,TGTGCCAGCAGCTTTCGTCGAGGGACAGGCATTCATCAGCCCCAGCATTTT
.,TRBJ1-3,TRBV28,.,CASSSQGRFSGNTIYF,TGTGCCAGCAGTTCACAGGGACGTTTCTCTGGAAACACCATATATTTT
TRBD1,TRBJ1-6,TRBV27,.,CASQDRASSYNSPLHF,TGTGCCAGCCAGGACAGGGCGAGCTCCTATAATTCACCCCTCCACTTT
.,TRBJ1-2,TRBV5-1,.,CASSFEGDGYTF,TGCGCCAGCAGCTTTGAGGGGGATGGCTACACCTTC
.,TRBJ2-7,TRBV12-3/TRBV12-4,.,CASSLAAYEQYF,TGTGCCAGCAGCCTTGCGGCCTACGAGCAGTACTTC
.,TRBJ2-3,TRBV20-1,.,CSANEGRFTDTQYF,TGCAGTGCTAATGAGGGGCGATTCACAGATACGCAGTATTTT
.,TRBJ1-3,TRBV28,.,CASSLAGGSGNTIYF,TGTGCCAGCAGTTTAGCGGGGGGCTCTGGAAACACCATATATTTT
TRBD2,TRBJ2-1,TRBV25-1,.,CASSPQRGGYNEQFF,TGTGCCAGCAGTCCCCAGCGGGGGGGCTACAATGAGCAGTTCTTC
.,TRBJ1-5,TRBV24-1,few,CATSQTNNQPQHF,TGTGCCACCAGTCAGACTAACAATCAGCCCCAGCATTTT
TRBD1,TRBJ2-6,TRBV20-1,.,CSASKGALGANVLTF,TGCAGTGCTAGTAAGGGGGCGCTTGGGGCCAACGTCCTGACTTTC
.,TRBJ1-1,TRBV15,.,CATSRDLYGAEGEAFF,TGTGCCACCAGCAGAGATCTATATGGGGCGGAAGGTGAAGCTTTCTTT